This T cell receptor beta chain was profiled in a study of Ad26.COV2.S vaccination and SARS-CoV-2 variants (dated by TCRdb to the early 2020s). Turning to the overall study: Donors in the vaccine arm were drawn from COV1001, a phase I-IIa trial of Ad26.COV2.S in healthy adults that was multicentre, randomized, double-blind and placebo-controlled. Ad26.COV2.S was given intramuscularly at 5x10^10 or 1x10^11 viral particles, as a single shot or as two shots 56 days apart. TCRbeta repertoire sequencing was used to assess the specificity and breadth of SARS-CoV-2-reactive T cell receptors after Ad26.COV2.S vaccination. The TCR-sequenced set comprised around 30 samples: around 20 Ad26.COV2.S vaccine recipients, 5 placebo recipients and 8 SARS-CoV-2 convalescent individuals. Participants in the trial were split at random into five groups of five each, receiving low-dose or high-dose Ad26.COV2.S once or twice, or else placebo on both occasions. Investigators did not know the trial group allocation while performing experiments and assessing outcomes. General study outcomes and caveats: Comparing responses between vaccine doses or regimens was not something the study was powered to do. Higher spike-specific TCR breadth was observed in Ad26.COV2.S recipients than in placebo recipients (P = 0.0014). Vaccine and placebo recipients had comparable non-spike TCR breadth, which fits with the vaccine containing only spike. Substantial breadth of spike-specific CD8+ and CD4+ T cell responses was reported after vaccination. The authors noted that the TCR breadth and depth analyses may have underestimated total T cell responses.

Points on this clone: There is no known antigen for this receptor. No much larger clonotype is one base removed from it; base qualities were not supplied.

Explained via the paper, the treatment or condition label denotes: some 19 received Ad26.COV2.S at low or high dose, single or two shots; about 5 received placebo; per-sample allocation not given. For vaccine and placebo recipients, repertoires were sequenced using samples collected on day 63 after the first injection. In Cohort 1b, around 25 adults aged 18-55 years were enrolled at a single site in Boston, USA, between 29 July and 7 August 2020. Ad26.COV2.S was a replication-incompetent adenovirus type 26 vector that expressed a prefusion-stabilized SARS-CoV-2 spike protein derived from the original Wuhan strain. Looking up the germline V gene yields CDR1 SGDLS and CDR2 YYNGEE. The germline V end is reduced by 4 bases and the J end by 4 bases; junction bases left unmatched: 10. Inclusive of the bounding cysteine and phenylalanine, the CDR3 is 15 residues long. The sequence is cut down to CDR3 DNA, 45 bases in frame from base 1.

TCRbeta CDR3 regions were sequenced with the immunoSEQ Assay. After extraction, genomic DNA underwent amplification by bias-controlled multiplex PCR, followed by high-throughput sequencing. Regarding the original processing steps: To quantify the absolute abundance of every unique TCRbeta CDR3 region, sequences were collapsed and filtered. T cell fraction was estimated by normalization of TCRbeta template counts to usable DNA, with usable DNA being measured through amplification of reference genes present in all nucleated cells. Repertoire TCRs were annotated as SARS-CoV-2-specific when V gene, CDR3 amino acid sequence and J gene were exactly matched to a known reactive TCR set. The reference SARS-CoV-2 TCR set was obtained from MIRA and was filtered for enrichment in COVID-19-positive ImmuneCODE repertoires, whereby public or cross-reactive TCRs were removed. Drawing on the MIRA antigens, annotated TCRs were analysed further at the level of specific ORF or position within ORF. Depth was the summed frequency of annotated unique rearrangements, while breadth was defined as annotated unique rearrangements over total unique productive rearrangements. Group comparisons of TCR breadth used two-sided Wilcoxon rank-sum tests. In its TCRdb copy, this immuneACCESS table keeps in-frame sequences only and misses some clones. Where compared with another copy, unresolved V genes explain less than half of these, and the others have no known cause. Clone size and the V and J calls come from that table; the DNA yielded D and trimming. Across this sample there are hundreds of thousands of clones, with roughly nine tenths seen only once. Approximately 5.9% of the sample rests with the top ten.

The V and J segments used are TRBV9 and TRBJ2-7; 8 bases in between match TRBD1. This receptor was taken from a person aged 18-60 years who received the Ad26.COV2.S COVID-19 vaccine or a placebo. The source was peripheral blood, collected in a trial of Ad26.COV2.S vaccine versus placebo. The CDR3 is CASSLTGEASYEQYF. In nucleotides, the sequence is TGTGCCAGCAGCCTGACAGGGGAGGCATCTTACGAGCAGTACTTC.